The T cell receptor beta chain under discussion was sequenced for a study of beta chain features in type 1 diabetes. Study summary: Examination covered almost 110,000,000 sorted cells spanning all samples.

Each sorted population was over 98% pure. This clone was detected only a few times. Its antigen is unidentified. Study-level points and caveats: In every one of the four CD4+ subsets, TCRB CDR3s were moderately but significantly shorter in Type 1 diabetes patients.

Reverse transcription of all isolated RNA meant that expressed TCRB transcripts were sequenced. Clones were sequenced by immunoSEQ multiplex PCR, and TCRdb holds only the in-frame ones, with some missing. In the table there are fewer than 300,000 clones, around 9.9% of which are singletons. The CDR3 runs 13 residues. Germline V gene data show CDR1 as LNHDA and CDR2 as SQIVND (reference sequence). Trimming took 2 bases from V and 9 from J, leaving 13 bases between them. Sequences were obtained from naive CD4+ T cells from blood. The sequence was collected from a man aged 25-45 years with type 1 diabetes. The V call is TRBV19, the J call TRBJ2-5; tentative D call: TRBD2 (5 bases). The CDR3 reads CASSITQLRAQYF. In nucleotides, the CDR3 is TGTGCCAGTAGTATAACCCAGCTGAGGGCCCAGTACTTC.